The 24 T cell receptor beta chains below were found in one sample sequenced in a study of T cell repertoires and HLA-DP antigens. Sequenced by immunoSEQ multiplex PCR; TCRdb stores in-frame clones only, minus some. The sample holds some 110,000 clones; approximately 92% are singletons and the top ten take about 0.25%. These receptors are not linked to any known antigen. The sequenced sample was CD4+ T cells from PBMCs. The receptors were sampled from a young woman in good health and CMV-seronegative.

This sequence joins TRBV6-1 and TRBJ1-5; 10 bases match TRBD1. The CDR3 extends over 16 amino acids. CDR1 MNHNS and CDR2 SASEGT come from the germline V gene. The ends lost 4 bases at V and 4 bases at J; junction bases unmatched: 7. As DNA, the CDR3 is TGTGCCAGCAGTGCTTACCCGGGACAGGGGAATCAGCCCCAGCATTTT. As protein: CASSAYPGQGNQPQHF.

The V gene is TRBV12-5, the J gene TRBJ2-5; TRBD2 agrees at 7 bases. Looked up from germline, CDR1 is LGHNT and CDR2 is FRNRAP. J gave up 2 bases and V 7 bases, and 7 bases lay outside the gene matches. The length of the CDR3 is 14 residues. The DNA for the CDR3 is TGTGCTAGTGCCTGGGGAGGGTCTCAAGAGACCCAGTACTTC. This sequence encodes CASAWGGSQETQYF.

The chain recombines TRBV7-8 with TRBJ1-5; 11 positions match TRBD1. The ends lost 5 bases at V and 5 bases at J; junction bases unmatched: 2. The CDR3 is 14 amino acids. CDR1 is SGHVS and CDR2 is FQNEAQ in the germline V gene. The CDR3 loop reads CASSQGQGDQPQHF. The CDR3 coding sequence is TGTGCCAGCAGCCAGGGACAGGGGGATCAGCCCCAGCATTTT.

The V gene is TRBV7-9, the J gene TRBJ1-3; D call uncertain. Trimming took off 5 bases at V and 2 bases at J, with 7 bases between the two ends. This CDR3 has 13 amino acids. Germline V gene lookup returns CDR1 SEHNR and CDR2 FQNEAQ (reference sequence). The CDR3 loop reads CASSPIPGNTIYF. The DNA for the CDR3 is TGTGCCAGCAGCCCCATTCCTGGAAACACCATATATTTT.

The chain is built from TRBV5-4 and TRBJ2-5, with TRBD2 identical over 9 bases. The length of the CDR3 is 15 residues. Germline V lookup: CDR1 SGHNT, CDR2 YYREEE (reference sequence). The V segment lost 4 bases and the J segment 1 base; nucleotides outside the gene matches: 5. CDR3 loop: CASSRSGGPQETQYF. As DNA, the CDR3 is TGTGCCAGCAGCAGGAGCGGGGGGCCCCAAGAGACCCAGTACTTC.

The chain is built from TRBV28 and TRBJ1-1; TRBD1 matches at 11 bases. The V and J ends lost 2 bases and 4 bases, in that order; junction bases with no gene match: 3. The CDR3 covers 15 residues. CDR1 is MDHEN and CDR2 is SYDVKM in the germline V gene. Here the CDR3 DNA reads TGTGCCAGCAGTTTAGTCGGGACAGGGGGCACTGAAGCTTTCTTT. Encoded protein: CASSLVGTGGTEAFF.

This chain joins TRBV27 and TRBJ2-4; 9 bases agree with TRBD1. The V gene's germline CDR1 is MNHEY and CDR2 SMNVEV (reference sequence). The CDR3 totals 16 residues. J gave up 0 bases and V 5 bases, and 5 bases lay outside the gene matches. The CDR3, as DNA: TGTGCCAGCAGTGACAGGGGGGACCTAGCCAAAAACATTCAGTACTTC. Translated, it gives CASSDRGDLAKNIQYF.

The CDR3 DNA is TGTGCCAGCAGCCACGATACGCAGTATTTT. Translated: CASSHDTQYF. This chain uses TRBV7-9 with TRBJ2-3; no firm D call. Germline lookup yields CDR1 SEHNR and CDR2 FQNEAQ (reference sequence). The ends were cut back, 5 bases at V and 6 bases at J, with 3 bases in the middle. The CDR3 has 10 residues.

The rearrangement joins TRBV29-1 to TRBJ2-5; D gene unclear. Between the trimmed V and J ends, which lost 4 bases and 5 bases, there was a span of 14 bases. The CDR3 consists of 13 residues. Germline-derived CDR1 and CDR2 are SQVTM and ANQGSEA. CDR3 DNA sequence: TGCAGCGTTGCGCCCCGTGCGGTGGAGACCCAGTACTTC. This sequence encodes CSVAPRAVETQYF. Complete variable domain (other parts from reference TRBV29-1 and TRBJ2-5): SAVISQKPSRDICQRGTSLTIQCQVDSQVTMMFWYRQQPGQSLTLIATANQGSEATYESGFVIDKFPISRPNLTFSTLTVSNMSPEDSSIYLCSVAPRAVETQYFGPGTRLLVL.

This clone was counted only a few times. The chain carries TRBV2 and TRBJ1-6, with a possible D match to TRBD1 (5 bases). CDR3 length: 12 amino acids. Germline V CDR1 and CDR2: SNHLY, FYNNEI. V lost 6 bases and J 8 bases, leaving 8 bases between the germline ends. This CDR3 is CASSSTDSPLHF. The CDR3 bases are TGTGCCAGCAGCTCGACAGATTCACCCCTCCACTTT.

In nucleotides, the CDR3 is TGCGCCAGCAGGGGGGACGGGGGCCATGAGCAGTTCTTC. Translated, it gives CASRGDGGHEQFF. V and J are TRBV5-1 and TRBJ2-1; D is perhaps TRBD1 or TRBD2 (6 bases each). Trimming shortened V by 5 bases and J by 8 bases, and 14 bases separated the two germline ends. The CDR3 consists of 13 residues. CDR1 SGHRS and CDR2 YFSETQ come from the germline V gene.

This chain connects TRBV5-1 to TRBJ1-6, with 7 positions matching TRBD1. The CDR3 is 15 amino acids. Germline V gives CDR1 SGHRS, CDR2 YFSETQ. V trimming: 2 bases; J trimming: 5 bases; junction bases outside the gene matches: 4. The CDR3 loop is CASSFGTANNSPLHF. In DNA, the CDR3 is TGCGCCAGCAGCTTCGGGACAGCGAATAATTCACCCCTCCACTTT.

The chain has TRBV19 and TRBJ1-2; 8 bases are shared with TRBD1. Looked up from germline, CDR1 is LNHDA and CDR2 is SQIVND (reference sequence). V was pared by 9 bases and J by 4 bases, with 16 bases of the junction left unmatched. This CDR3 spans 16 amino acids. CDR3 sequence (DNA): TGTGCCAGCACCAACGACAGGGGAGCCACTACCTATGGCTACACCTTC. Translation gives CASTNDRGATTYGYTF.

The V gene is TRBV5-1, the J gene TRBJ1-5; a weak D match, TRBD1 (5 bases). CDR3 length: 16 amino acids. Germline V lookup: CDR1 SGHRS, CDR2 YFSETQ. The V and J ends lost 1 base and 1 base respectively, with 12 bases between them. The CDR3 sequence: CASSLTGDGSNQPQHF. The CDR3 DNA reads as TGCGCCAGCAGCTTGACGGGGGATGGGAGCAATCAGCCCCAGCATTTT.

The chain couples TRBV7-9 to TRBJ2-1, with 16 bases aligning to TRBD2. Unmatched junction bases numbered 8, after V lost 5 bases and J lost 7 bases. The V gene's germline CDR1 is SEHNR and CDR2 FQNEAQ (reference sequence). The CDR3 extends over 17 amino acids. CDR3 sequence reads: CASSPPGLAGGLNEQFF. In DNA form, the CDR3 reads TGTGCCAGCAGCCCCCCGGGACTAGCGGGGGGGCTGAATGAGCAGTTCTTC. The variable domain in full, completed from reference TRBV7-9 and TRBJ2-1, reads DTGVSQNPRHKITKRGQNVTFRCDPISEHNRLYWYRQTLGQGPEFLTYFQNEAQLEKSRLLSDRFSAERPKGSFSTLEIQRTEQGDSAMYLCASSPPGLAGGLNEQFFGPGTRLTVL.

The chain joins TRBV18 to TRBJ2-5; no definite D call. There are 13 residues in the CDR3. Germline CDR1 and CDR2: KGHSH and LQKENI. V lost 4 bases, J lost 2 bases, and 8 bases lay in between. The CDR3 coding sequence is TGTGCCAGCTCACTGTACTTTCAAGAGACCCAGTACTTC. Translated: CASSLYFQETQYF. The whole variable domain, filled in from reference TRBV18 and TRBJ2-5, reads NAGVMQNPRHLVRRRGQEARLRCSPMKGHSHVYWYRQLPEEGLKFMVYLQKENIIDESGMPKERFSAEFPKEGPSILRIQQVVRGDSAAYFCASSLYFQETQYFGPGTRLLVL.

The gene calls are TRBV5-1 and TRBJ2-2; TRBD1 matches at 9 bases. This CDR3 has 16 amino acids. The V gene's germline CDR1 is SGHRS and CDR2 YFSETQ. V trimming: 4 bases; J trimming: 5 bases; junction bases outside the gene matches: 9. The CDR3 DNA is TGCGCCAGCAGCCCTACGACAGGGGGAAGGACCGGGGAGCTGTTTTTT. Its protein product is CASSPTTGGRTGELFF.

The chain uses TRBV5-4 and TRBJ1-2; 12 bases fit TRBD1. Per the germline V gene, CDR1 is SGHNT and CDR2 is YYREEE (reference sequence). The junction had 7 bases not matched to a gene; V was cut back by 3 bases and J by 4 bases. The CDR3 is 16 amino acids. The CDR3 DNA sequence: TGTGCCAGCAGCTACCCCGGGACAGGGGGCTTCTATGGCTACACCTTC. Its translation: CASSYPGTGGFYGYTF.

This clone was observed a handful of times. The V and J genes are TRBV28 and TRBJ2-2; 9 nucleotides agree with TRBD1. In germline, CDR1 is MDHEN, CDR2 SYDVKM. The CDR3 contains 14 residues. Trimming at V came to 5 bases and at J to 3 bases, leaving 1 base not matched to a gene. The CDR3 sequence: CASSRTGDTGELFF. The CDR3 DNA follows: TGTGCCAGCAGTAGGACAGGGGACACCGGGGAGCTGTTTTTT.

This chain uses TRBV7-3 with TRBJ2-7; either TRBD1 or TRBD2 may fit D (5 bases each). The CDR3 length is 13 residues. Germline CDR1 SGHTA, CDR2 FQGTGA. Trimming pared 4 bases from V and 1 base from J, leaving 8 bases between. CDR3 nucleotide sequence: TGTGCCAGCAGCTCGGGACCGTCCTACGAGCAGTACTTC. Translated: CASSSGPSYEQYF.

This clone was counted only a few times. The chain carries TRBV5-1 and TRBJ2-7; D call uncertain. CDR1 is SGHRS, CDR2 YFSETQ, per germline. The CDR3 runs to 15 residues. Trimming shortened V by 0 bases and J by 3 bases, and 13 bases separated the two germline ends. The CDR3 is CASSLAGPALYEQYF. CDR3 coding DNA: TGCGCCAGCAGCTTGGCCGGCCCTGCCCTCTACGAGCAGTACTTC.

This clone has only one observation. The chain joins TRBV21-1 to TRBJ2-7; the table gives TRBD2 as D, unverified against the DNA. TRBV21-1 represents a pseudogene. The CDR3 contains 15 residues. CDR3 residues: CAIIEAQRLSYEQYF. The CDR3 DNA is TGTGCCATCATCGAGGCTCAACGTTTGTCCTACGAGCAGTACTTC.

This sequence joins TRBV18 and TRBJ2-7; possibly TRBD2 for D (6 bases). Germline lookup yields CDR1 KGHSH and CDR2 LQKENI. The CDR3 totals 14 residues. V was trimmed by 3 bases and J by 3 bases, leaving 12 bases between them. CDR3 in DNA: TGTGCCAGCTCACCCCTCGGGCGGGACTACGAGCAGTACGTC. It yields the protein CASSPLGRDYEQYV.

This chain links TRBV5-1 with TRBJ2-3, with 7 positions matching TRBD2. The CDR3 is made up of 15 amino acids. Germline CDR1 and CDR2: SGHRS and YFSETQ. V trimming: 0 bases; J trimming: 0 bases; junction bases outside the gene matches: 1. The CDR3 nucleotides are TGCGCCAGCAGCTTGGTGGGAGGGAGCACAGATACGCAGTATTTT. As protein: CASSLVGGSTDTQYF. Using reference TRBV5-1 and TRBJ2-3 for the parts outside the CDR3, the full variable domain is KAGVTQTPRYLIKTRGQQVTLSCSPISGHRSVSWYQQTPGQGLQFLFEYFSETQRNKGNFPGRFSGRQFSNSRSEMNVSTLELGDSALYLCASSLVGGSTDTQYFGPGTRLTVL.